These 5 T cell receptor delta chains share one sample of origin, sequenced in a study of gamma-delta chains in newborns, infants, children. TCRdb fed the reads into CATT to redo clone calling. In the table there are 8,600 or so delta-chain clones, around 3.4% of which are singletons. Sequencing was done on a sample of blood. The receptors originated from a child who was a newborn, infant or young child, either healthy, febrile or measles-vaccinated (not recorded which).

The chain has TRDV2 and TRDJ3, with 10 nucleotides matching TRDD3. Losses at the gene ends were 3 bases for V and 0 bases for J; bases not matched to a gene: 10. This CDR3 has 20 amino acids. The V gene's germline CDR1 is GEAIGNYY and CDR2 EKD. CDR3 protein: CACDLLGGIRSSWDTRQMFF. CDR3 coding DNA: TGTGCCTGTGACCTGCTTGGGGGGATACGCAGCTCCTGGGACACCCGACAGATGTTTTTC.

This clone appeared a few times. Other nucleotide sequences in the sample specify the same CDR3. This chain links TRDV2 with TRDJ3, with 10 nucleotides matching TRDD3. Looked up from germline, CDR1 is GEAIGNYY and CDR2 is EKD. CDR3 length: 19 residues. The V segment lost 1 base and the J segment 0 bases; nucleotides outside the gene matches: 5. The CDR3 protein is CACDTGGYLSSWDTRQMFF. The CDR3 coding sequence is TGTGCCTGTGACACTGGGGGATACCTAAGCTCCTGGGACACCCGACAGATGTTTTTC.

This clone has just a few counts. Since a much larger clone is just one base distant, this may be a read error. Other DNA sequences of this sample code for an identical CDR3. The chain links TRDV2 to TRDJ1, with 13 bases identical to TRDD3. The germline CDR1 and CDR2 sequences are GEAIGNYY and EKD. The CDR3 contains 16 residues. CDR3 sequence reads: CACDLLGDTYTDKLIF. CDR3 in DNA: TGTGCCTGTGACCTACTGGGGGATACGTACACCGATAAACTCATTTTT.

This clone was counted a few times. The junction shows a germline mismatch at one end, possibly a read error. Different DNA sequences within this sample yield the same CDR3. J is TRDJ3 and V is TRDV2; 10 positions agree with TRDD3. CDR3 length: 19 amino acids. The germline gives CDR1 GEAIGNYY, CDR2 EKD. The DNA for the CDR3 is TGTGCCTGTGACACCGCGGATGGGGGATACTCCTGGGACACCCGACAGATGTTCTTC. It encodes CACDTADGGYSWDTRQMFF.

This clone was picked up a small number of times. At one of its ends the junction is not consistent with the germline gene, which may arise from a read error. Other DNA sequences in the sample encode the same CDR3. This rearrangement joins TRDV2 to TRDJ3, with 7 bases aligning to TRDD3. Germline CDR1 reads GEAIGNYY; CDR2 reads EKD. The CDR3 consists of 20 residues. The CDR3 sequence is CACDTVGIQPSSWDTRQMFF. The CDR3, as DNA: TGTGCCTGTGACACCGTCGGGATACAACCCAGCTCCTGGGACACTCGACAGATGTTTTTC.